What follows are 29 T cell receptor beta chains derived from one specimen sequenced in a study of OX40 agonist ivuxolimab in advanced cancers. Profiling relied on immunoSEQ multiplex PCR, and the TCRdb table lists in-frame clones only, not all of them. Seen here are around 97,000 clones, about 80% observed once, and the top ten hold less than 6%. The sequencing here drew on CD4+ or CD8+ T cells sorted from blood, taken in a trial of the OX40 agonist ivuxolimab. The receptors stem from an adult with an advanced solid tumor such as melanoma, head and neck, liver or kidney cancer.

This chain joins TRBV6-5 and TRBJ2-6; D ambiguous. V was pared by 5 bases and J by 0 bases, with 8 bases between. The germline V gene has CDR1 MNHEY and CDR2 SVGAGI. This CDR3 has 15 residues. As DNA, the CDR3 is TGTGCCAGCAGTAACAGTATCTCTGGGGCCAACGTCCTGACTTTC. It translates to CASSNSISGANVLTF.

This chain joins TRBV5-4 and TRBJ2-3; TRBD1 or TRBD2 may be the D gene (6 bases each). V was cut by 0 bases and J by 0 bases, with 11 bases left in between. Per the germline V gene, CDR1 is SGHNT and CDR2 is YYREEE (reference sequence). There are 16 residues in the CDR3. DNA for the CDR3: TGTGCCAGCAGCTTGGGCGGGACACGGAGCACAGATACGCAGTATTTT. Translated, it gives CASSLGGTRSTDTQYF. The full variable domain, rest sourced from reference TRBV5-4 and TRBJ2-3, is ETGVTQSPTHLIKTRGQQVTLRCSSQSGHNTVSWYQQALGQGPQFIFQYYREEENGRGNFPPRFSGLQFPNYSSELNVNALELDDSALYLCASSLGGTRSTDTQYFGPGTRLTVL.

The chain is built from TRBV18 and TRBJ2-7; D possibly corresponds to TRBD1 (6 bases). V lost 5 bases and J lost 6, with 20 bases in between. The CDR3 is made up of 15 amino acids. Germline V gene lookup returns CDR1 KGHSH and CDR2 LQKENI. The CDR3 DNA reads TGTGCCAGCTCATCTTATACAGGGTCCGCTAGCGAGCAGTACTTC. Amino acids: CASSSYTGSASEQYF.

The V call is TRBV25-1, the J call TRBJ2-2, with D hard to call. Trimming removed 6 bases from V and 4 bases from J, with 3 bases in between. Germline V lookup: CDR1 MGHDK, CDR2 SYGVNS. The length of the CDR3 is 11 residues. CDR3 coding DNA: TGTGCCAGCAGGCGCACCGGGGAGCTGTTTTTT. Its translation is CASRRTGELFF.

This chain's CDR3 is CASSVGRPTNQPQHF. The CDR3 region has the DNA TGTGCCAGTAGCGTGGGGAGGCCTACCAATCAGCCCCAGCATTTT. The chain couples TRBV19 to TRBJ1-5, with unresolved D. Per germline, CDR1 LNHDA and CDR2 SQIVND (reference sequence). V was trimmed by 6 bases and J by 3 bases, leaving 15 bases between them. CDR3 length: 15 amino acids.

This sequence joins TRBV10-3 and TRBJ2-1; possibly TRBD1 for D (5 bases). CDR1 is ENHRY, CDR2 SYGVKD, per germline. The length of the CDR3 is 12 residues. Trimming pared 3 bases from V and 8 bases from J, leaving 8 bases between. The CDR3 bases are TGTGCCATCAGTGACAGGGAAGATGAGCAGTTCTTC. This gives the protein CAISDREDEQFF.

The chain joins TRBV6-6 to TRBJ2-7, with a weak D call TRBD2 (6 bases). Germline CDR1 MNHNY, CDR2 SVGAGI (reference sequence). This CDR3 is 12 amino acids long. The germline V and J ends were trimmed by 2 bases and 6 bases, with 8 bases remaining between them. CDR3 sequence (DNA): TGTGCCAGCAGTTACATGGGAGGCGAGCAGTACTTC. Translating it yields CASSYMGGEQYF.

The chain has TRBV15 and TRBJ1-2, with D possibly TRBD1 on 6 matching bases. Germline loops: CDR1 LNHNV, CDR2 YYDKDF (reference sequence). There are 14 residues in the CDR3. With 5 bases removed from V and 5 bases from J, the gap between germline ends came to 15 bases. DNA of the CDR3: TGTGCCACCAGCCCCTCCCGGACAGAATATGGCTACACCTTC. Its translation: CATSPSRTEYGYTF.

The chain uses TRBV19 and TRBJ1-1; D not certain. There are 11 residues in the CDR3. The germline V and J ends were trimmed by 5 bases and 8 bases, with 9 bases remaining between them. Germline CDR1 and CDR2: LNHDA and SQIVND (reference sequence). The CDR3 DNA is TGTGCCAGTAGTTCGCGCCTCGAAGCTTTCTTT. This gives the protein CASSSRLEAFF. Filled out from reference TRBV19 and TRBJ1-1, the complete variable domain reads DGGITQSPKYLFRKEGQNVTLSCEQNLNHDAMYWYRQDPGQGLRLIYYSQIVNDFQKGDIAEGYSVSREKKESFPLTVTSAQKNPTAFYLCASSSRLEAFFGQGTRLTVV.

This sequence joins TRBV5-1 and TRBJ1-5; no clear D. This CDR3 contains 13 residues. V was clipped by 0 bases and J by 6 bases, with 7 bases between them. In germline, CDR1 is SGHRS, CDR2 YFSETQ. CDR3 coding DNA: TGCGCCAGCAGCTTGGCCCCGGGTCAGCCCCAGCATTTT. It yields the protein CASSLAPGQPQHF.

This clone was found once. The chain links TRBV19 to TRBJ2-3; D is unclear. Germline loops: CDR1 LNHDA, CDR2 SQIVND (reference sequence). The CDR3 extends over 12 amino acids. Trimming took off 3 bases at V and 3 bases at J, with 4 bases between the two ends. For the CDR3, the DNA is TGTGCCAGTAGTATGCAGACAGATACGCAGTATTTT. Its translation: CASSMQTDTQYF.

This clone occurred a few times. The rearrangement joins TRBV6-1 to TRBJ2-1, with D possibly matching TRBD2 (5 bases). Germline-derived CDR1 and CDR2 are MNHNS and SASEGT. The ends were cut back, 5 bases at V and 9 bases at J, with 17 bases in the middle. The CDR3 loop spans 14 amino acids. The CDR3 region is CASSSGLREGEQFF. The CDR3 region has the DNA TGTGCCAGCAGTTCCGGGCTTCGGGAAGGTGAGCAGTTCTTC.

The chain couples TRBV7-2 to TRBJ1-5, with D perhaps TRBD1 (6 bases). Germline V gene sequence: CDR1 SGHTA, CDR2 FQGNSA. The CDR3 length is 14 residues. The V and J ends lost 2 bases and 6 bases respectively, with 11 bases between them. The CDR3, as DNA: TGTGCCAGCAGCTTATGGGGGCAGGGTCAGCCCCAGCATTTT. It specifies CASSLWGQGQPQHF.

This clone showed up just once. The gene calls are TRBV5-1 and TRBJ1-2; tentative D call: TRBD1 (6 bases). Between the trimmed V and J ends, which lost 0 bases and 8 bases, there was a span of 17 bases. The CDR3 is 15 residues long. In germline, CDR1 is SGHRS, CDR2 YFSETQ. The CDR3: CASSLAPSTGNGYTF. The CDR3 DNA follows: TGCGCCAGCAGCTTGGCACCCTCTACAGGGAACGGCTACACCTTC.

The chain carries TRBV6-6 and TRBJ1-1; weak D call: TRBD1 (5 bases). The CDR3 loop spans 13 amino acids. Germline assignment: CDR1 MNHNY and CDR2 SVGAGI (reference sequence). Deletions cut 3 bases from V and 4 bases from J, with 9 bases between. The CDR3 reads CASSYAGGTEAFF. CDR3 coding DNA: TGTGCCAGCAGTTATGCCGGGGGCACTGAAGCTTTCTTT.

Here the CDR3 DNA reads TGTGCCAGTAGTATAGGCACAGGGAGGGTGCTCTGGGACGAGCAGTACTTC. It codes for CASSIGTGRVLWDEQYF. The chain recombines TRBV19 with TRBJ2-7, with D possibly matching TRBD2 (7 bases). CDR1 is LNHDA and CDR2 is SQIVND in the germline V gene (reference sequence). This CDR3 is built from 17 residues. The V and J ends lost 1 base and 5 bases respectively, with 21 bases between them. Together with reference TRBV19 and TRBJ2-7, the CDR3 gives the full variable domain: DGGITQSPKYLFRKEGQNVTLSCEQNLNHDAMYWYRQDPGQGLRLIYYSQIVNDFQKGDIAEGYSVSREKKESFPLTVTSAQKNPTAFYLCASSIGTGRVLWDEQYFGPGTRLTVT.

This clone was seen more than once but under ten times. The gene calls are TRBV10-3 and TRBJ1-5, with D possibly TRBD1 on 6 matching bases. V lost 4 bases and J lost 6, with 7 bases in between. Germline V gene lookup returns CDR1 ENHRY and CDR2 SYGVKD. This CDR3 comprises 12 residues. CDR3 in DNA: TGTGCCATCAGTGCAGGGGCTCAGCCCCAGCATTTT. Translation: CAISAGAQPQHF.

V is TRBV10-3 and J is TRBJ1-2, with D possibly being TRBD1 (5 bases). CDR1 is ENHRY, CDR2 SYGVKD, per germline. Trimming took off 2 bases at V and 0 bases at J, with 7 bases between the two ends. The CDR3 contains 14 residues. In nucleotides, the CDR3 is TGTGCCATCAGTGAGGGAGGGGCTAACTATGGCTACACCTTC. Translation gives CAISEGGANYGYTF.

This rearrangement joins TRBV19 to TRBJ1-2; 10 bases are shared with TRBD1. J was trimmed by 8 bases and V by 6 bases; bases with no gene match: 3. The CDR3 extends over 12 amino acids. Germline CDR1 is LNHDA and CDR2 is SQIVND (reference sequence). CDR3 sequence (DNA): TGTGCCAGTAGCGACAGGGGGCTAGGCTACACCTTC. It yields the protein CASSDRGLGYTF.

A word on this clone: The identical CDR3 is also encoded by other nucleotide sequences in the sample. V gene TRBV9 combines with J gene TRBJ1-4; 10 nucleotides line up with TRBD1. Germline V gene lookup returns CDR1 SGDLS and CDR2 YYNGEE. Trimming removed 3 bases from V and 5 bases from J; junction bases left unmatched: 4. The length of the CDR3 is 15 residues. The CDR3 region is CASSAPGQGNEKLFF. The CDR3 bases are TGTGCCAGCAGCGCCCCGGGACAGGGGAATGAAAAACTGTTTTTT.

The rearrangement links TRBV7-9 to TRBJ1-1; possibly TRBD1 for D (6 bases). CDR1 is SEHNR, CDR2 FQNEAQ, per germline (reference sequence). The CDR3 runs 13 residues. Trimming removed 3 bases at V and 2 bases at J, with 7 bases between. CDR3 residues: CASSLDRNTEAFF. CDR3 sequence (DNA): TGTGCCAGCAGCTTGGACAGAAACACTGAAGCTTTCTTT.

The J gene is TRBJ2-7, the V gene TRBV19; a weak D match, TRBD2 (7 bases). Trimming took 1 base from V and 0 from J, leaving 10 bases between them. Germline lookup yields CDR1 LNHDA and CDR2 SQIVND (reference sequence). This CDR3 region has 15 residues. CDR3 nucleotide sequence: TGTGCCAGTAGTATAGGGCGGGGGCACTCCTACGAGCAGTACTTC. Amino acid sequence: CASSIGRGHSYEQYF.

V usage is TRBV4-3 and J usage is TRBJ1-2; D gene ambiguous. The germline gives CDR1 LGHNA, CDR2 YSLEER. V was pared by 4 bases and J by 6 bases, with 12 bases between. The CDR3 is 13 amino acids. The DNA of the CDR3 is TGCGCCAGCAGCCCCGAACTAAGGAATGGCTACACCTTC. It yields the protein CASSPELRNGYTF.

Only one count was recorded for this clone. The chain carries TRBV11-2 and TRBJ2-5, with 7 bases fitting TRBD1. Germline V gene data show CDR1 as SGHAT and CDR2 as FQNNGV. Trimming at V came to 5 bases and at J to 4 bases, leaving 13 bases not matched to a gene. The CDR3 spans 16 residues. CDR3 sequence: CASSTGTAPRVETQYF. The CDR3 bases are TGTGCCAGCAGCACCGGGACAGCTCCCAGGGTAGAGACCCAGTACTTC.

A single count supports this clone. The chain couples TRBV6-1 to TRBJ1-2; 10 nucleotides line up with TRBD1. Unmatched junction bases numbered 7, after V lost 5 bases and J lost 7 bases. The germline V gene encodes CDR1 MNHNS and CDR2 SASEGT. The CDR3 has 14 residues. This CDR3 reads CASSSGQGLSGYTF. In DNA, the CDR3 is TGTGCCAGCAGTTCGGGACAGGGGTTATCTGGCTACACCTTC.

V usage is TRBV9 and J usage is TRBJ2-2; D is perhaps TRBD1 (6 bases). Germline lookup yields CDR1 SGDLS and CDR2 YYNGEE. Trimming took 0 bases from V and 0 from J, leaving 12 bases between them. The CDR3 extends over 17 amino acids. The DNA for the CDR3 is TGTGCCAGCAGCGTAGCCGAGGGACAACCGAACACCGGGGAGCTGTTTTTT. Protein: CASSVAEGQPNTGELFF.

This clone was counted only a few times. Within the sample, other DNA sequences also encode this same CDR3. This chain connects TRBV5-1 to TRBJ2-3; no definite D call. Germline V gives CDR1 SGHRS, CDR2 YFSETQ. V was shortened by 1 base and J by 1 base, with 7 bases between the two germline ends. This CDR3 spans 14 amino acids. In nucleotides, the CDR3 is TGCGCCAGCAGCTTGCTTGCCGGCACAGATACGCAGTATTTT. Translating it yields CASSLLAGTDTQYF. Full variable domain (rest looked up from reference TRBV5-1 and TRBJ2-3): KAGVTQTPRYLIKTRGQQVTLSCSPISGHRSVSWYQQTPGQGLQFLFEYFSETQRNKGNFPGRFSGRQFSNSRSEMNVSTLELGDSALYLCASSLLAGTDTQYFGPGTRLTVL.

This clone was recorded a few times. The rearrangement links TRBV2 to TRBJ2-1, with D unclear. The germline V gene has CDR1 SNHLY and CDR2 FYNNEI. V was pared by 7 bases and J by 10 bases, with 17 bases between. This CDR3 spans 13 amino acids. In DNA form, the CDR3 reads TGTGCCAGCACTCGAAAAGGGTCCGCAGAGCAGTTCTTC. It yields the protein CASTRKGSAEQFF.

The gene calls are TRBV5-1 and TRBJ1-2, with D perhaps TRBD1 (5 bases). The V gene lost 5 bases and the J gene lost 8 bases, with 16 bases spanning the gap. From germline, CDR1 is SGHRS and CDR2 YFSETQ. This CDR3 region has 13 residues. In DNA, the CDR3 is TGCGCCAGCAGGGACAATCGGGTTAAAGGCTACACCTTC. Translated, it gives CASRDNRVKGYTF.